This T cell receptor (beta chain) was sequenced in a study of blood T cell repertoires in COVID-19. In the study overall: Samples of COVID-19 (acute and convalescent) were obtained from the United States, Italy and Spain.

CDR1 and CDR2 from the germline V gene are SGHDT and YYEEEE. V was pared by 0 bases and J by 2 bases, with 6 bases between. This CDR3 has 14 residues. As handled by the study authors: The authors estimated nucleated cell counts from reference gene primer amplification. TCRdb's copy holds only in-frame clones and misses some; the assay was immunoSEQ multiplex PCR. D and trimming come from the DNA, and the V and J calls and clone size come from that table. The data hold about 260,000 clones, with around 88% observed a single time. Cohort placement rested on clinical history that participants reported themselves. Donors of Cohort 3 who recovered were those that had two negative PCRs, clearance, or symptom resolution.

The source of this sequence is a woman aged 45 to 65 who had recovered from COVID-19. Sample: PBMCs or T cells enriched from blood (not recorded which). The chain joins TRBV5-6 to TRBJ1-5, with unresolved D. CDR3 region: CASSLGAGNQPQHF. As DNA, the CDR3 is TGTGCCAGCAGCTTGGGGGCTGGCAATCAGCCCCAGCATTTT.